Listed here are 12 T cell receptor beta chains from one sample, sequenced in a study of T cells in women clearing cervical HPV infection. Measured with immunoSEQ multiplex PCR; TCRdb has only the in-frame clones, and not every one. The sample table includes over 30,000 clones. The sequenced material came from blood buffy coat. The receptors were sampled from a woman between 18 and 70 years old with a cervical HPV16 infection that either progressed to CIN3+ or cleared (not recorded which).

Notes on this clone: With the read ending 3 residues before the CDR3 end, the germline J gene is used to fill in that end. This chain connects TRBV25-1 to TRBJ2-1, with 12 bases aligning to TRBD2. Per germline, CDR1 MGHDK and CDR2 SYGVNS. This CDR3 is built from 20 residues. J lost 0 bases, V lost 4 bases, and 13 bases had no gene match. Here the CDR3 reads CASSADGEASGRDSYNEQFF. CDR3 DNA (partial): TGTGCCAGCAGTGCCGACGGGGAGGCTAGCGGGAGGGACTCCTACAATGAG.

For this clone: From the germline J gene comes the end of the CDR3, since the read stops 3 residues before it. The chain couples TRBV19 to TRBJ1-5; D call uncertain. The V end was cut by 5 bases, the J end by 6 bases, with 11 bases between. The germline gives CDR1 LNHDA, CDR2 SQIVND (reference sequence). The CDR3 length is 13 residues. CDR3 DNA (partial): TGTGCCAGTAGTTTTGGCGGGCCTCAGCCC. Its protein product is CASSFGGPQP. The complete CDR3 sequence is CASSFGGPQPQHF.

A note on this clone: The read comes to an end 3 residues before the CDR3 does, leaving the germline J gene to fill in the end. The rearrangement links TRBV5-6 to TRBJ2-5, with unresolved D. CDR1 and CDR2 from the germline V gene are SGHDT and YYEEEE. The CDR3 loop spans 14 amino acids. V lost 4 bases to trimming and J lost 7 bases, with 17 bases between them. CDR3 residues: CASSPTGVKGTQYF. The part of the CDR3 DNA that was read is TGTGCCAGCAGCCCGACCGGAGTAAAGGGGACC.

Points on this clone: The CDR3 end falls 3 residues outside the read, so it is completed with the germline J gene. The chain has TRBV2 and TRBJ1-5; tentatively, D is TRBD1 (6 bases). Trimming removed 7 bases from V and 3 bases from J, with 10 bases in between. Germline values: CDR1 SNHLY, CDR2 FYNNEI. The CDR3 totals 13 residues. CDR3 amino acids: CASNRDTNQPQHF. The sequenced CDR3 bases are TGTGCCAGCAATAGGGACACCAATCAGCCC.

In the case of this clone: From the germline J gene comes the end of the CDR3, since the read stops 3 residues before it. The rearrangement joins TRBV20-1 to TRBJ2-1, with TRBD2 matching 8 bases. The CDR3 spans 14 residues. CDR1 DFQATT and CDR2 SNEGSKA come from the germline V gene (reference sequence). The ends lost 2 bases at V and 4 bases at J; junction bases unmatched: 4. CDR3 loop: CSARKPSGYNEQFF. Incomplete CDR3 DNA: TGCAGTGCTAGAAAGCCTAGCGGGTACAATGAG.

A word on this clone: The read is 3 residues too short to cover the CDR3 end, so that end is filled in from the germline J gene. This chain joins TRBV11-2 and TRBJ2-1; perhaps TRBD2 as D (6 bases). The CDR3 totals 15 residues. The V end was cut by 5 bases, the J end by 2 bases, with 13 bases between. Germline V gene data show CDR1 as SGHAT and CDR2 as FQNNGV. The CDR3 loop is CASSPDRTTYNEQFF. Incomplete CDR3 DNA: TGTGCCAGCAGCCCCGATCGGACTACCTACAATGAG.

Concerning this clone: The CDR3 end is not reached by the read, which stops 3 residues before it; the germline J gene fills it in. V gene TRBV6-4 combines with J gene TRBJ2-3; the match to TRBD2 covers 9 bases. Germline trimming cut 4 bases from V and 4 bases from J; bases unmatched to any gene: 6. Germline assignment: CDR1 MRHNA and CDR2 SNTAGT. This CDR3 is built from 15 residues. The sequenced part of the CDR3 DNA is TGTGCCAGCAGTGGCGGTAGCGGGGGAGCAGATACG. Its translation: CASSGGSGGADT. The whole CDR3 is CASSGGSGGADTQYF.

Comment on this clone: The read falls 3 residues short of the CDR3 end, and the missing part is taken from the germline J gene. The rearrangement links TRBV20-1 to TRBJ1-1, with a tentative D call TRBD1 (6 bases). From germline, CDR1 is DFQATT and CDR2 SNEGSKA (reference sequence). V dropped 5 bases and J dropped 1 base, with 8 bases sitting between them. The CDR3 is made up of 12 amino acids. CDR3 loop: CSAVQGNTEAFF. The covered CDR3 bases are TGCAGTGCTGTACAGGGGAACACTGAA.

Points on this clone: The CDR3 goes on 3 residues after the read ends, and that part is filled in from the germline J gene. V gene TRBV19 combines with J gene TRBJ1-5, with D possibly matching TRBD1 (5 bases). This CDR3 comprises 14 residues. Trimming removed 3 bases at V and 2 bases at J, with 8 bases between. The germline CDR1 and CDR2 sequences are LNHDA and SQIVND (reference sequence). CDR3 amino acids: CASSISGGNQPQHF. CDR3 bases read: TGTGCCAGTAGTATCTCGGGGGGCAATCAGCCC.

Worth noting for this clone: The DNA ends 3 residues before the CDR3 does, and the rest of the CDR3 is filled in from the germline J gene. The chain links TRBV19 to TRBJ1-5, with 7 bases matching TRBD1. Germline lookup yields CDR1 LNHDA and CDR2 SQIVND (reference sequence). After removal of 3 bases from V and 0 bases from J, the junction contained 5 bases not matched to a gene. This CDR3 has 16 amino acids. Partial CDR3 DNA: TGTGCCAGTAGTATGGATAGGGGGCATAGCAATCAGCCC. It codes for CASSMDRGHSNQP. The whole CDR3 reads CASSMDRGHSNQPQHF.

The sequenced CDR3 bases are TGTGCCAGCAGCTTCCTTGAAGGGGAAAAA. Translating gives CASSFLEGEK. The CDR3, in full, reads CASSFLEGEKLFF. The chain has TRBV7-2 and TRBJ1-4; no clear D. The read stops 3 residues short of the end of the CDR3; the missing end is completed from the germline J gene. Germline V gives CDR1 SGHTA, CDR2 FQGNSA. The CDR3 has 13 residues. The V and J ends lost 3 bases and 8 bases respectively, with 10 bases between them.

Worth noting for this clone: The read ends 3 residues shy of where the CDR3 ends; the end is completed using the germline J gene. This sequence joins TRBV2 and TRBJ1-2; TRBD1 matches 7 bases. The CDR3 is 15 amino acids. Germline trimming cut 7 bases from V and 4 bases from J; bases unmatched to any gene: 12. The V gene's germline CDR1 is SNHLY and CDR2 FYNNEI. The part of the CDR3 DNA that was read is TGTGCCAGCAAATCGTTGACAGGGTTTGTCTATGGC. It translates to CASKSLTGFVYG. The full CDR3 reads CASKSLTGFVYGYTF.